The rows below give T cell receptor beta chains drawn from one sample of a study of cytomegalovirus exposure and HLA in healthy donors. Clones were sequenced by immunoSEQ multiplex PCR, and TCRdb holds only the in-frame ones, with some missing. Among under 200,000 clones listed, 60% to 85% were seen once. Sequencing was done on a sample of PBMCs. The receptors here all came from a woman aged 40 to 49 in good health and CMV-seropositive. The CDR3 runs from the conserved cysteine through the conserved F or W. D genes are given only for firm matches. Only part of the rows carry a size: once, few, many, or a class if the clone is expanded.

TRBJ2-3,TRBD2,TRBV6-6,once,TGTGCCAGCAGTTACTCGATTGCGGGGGGCGCAGATACGCAGTATTTT,CASSYSIAGGADTQYF
TRBJ1-5,NA,TRBV25-1,NA,TGTGCCAGCAGTGAAGCAGGGGCTCCGGGGCCCCAGCATTTT,CASSEAGAPGPQHF
TRBJ1-1,NA,TRBV7-9,NA,TGTTCCAGCAGCTTAGGGCGCGGCACTGAAGCTTTCTTT,CSSSLGRGTEAFF
TRBJ1-2,TRBD1,TRBV7-8,NA,TGTGCCAGCAGCCCCTCCTTGGGGACAGGGGCTTTTGACTATGGCTACACCTTC,CASSPSLGTGAFDYGYTF
TRBJ1-2,NA,TRBV18,NA,TGTGCCAGCTCACCACAAGTCGGCTATGGCTACACCTTC,CASSPQVGYGYTF
TRBJ1-3,NA,TRBV6-1,NA,TGTGCCAGCAGTGCAGGGGTCTCTGGAAACACCATATATTTT,CASSAGVSGNTIYF
TRBJ1-1,TRBD1,TRBV7-9,NA,TGTGCCAGCAGTCAACAGGGGAATATCGCGGAAGCTTTCTTT,CASSQQGNIAEAFF
TRBJ1-6,TRBD1,TRBV29-1,NA,TGCAGCGTACGACAGGGGGGTAATTCACCCCTCCACTTT,CSVRQGGNSPLHF
TRBJ1-2,NA,TRBV5-1,NA,TGCGCCAGCAGCCCCGGGGACATTTATGGCTACACCTTC,CASSPGDIYGYTF
TRBJ2-7,NA,TRBV13,NA,TGTGCCAGCAGCTTAGGCTTCGGGGATTCCTACGAGCAGTACTTC,CASSLGFGDSYEQYF
TRBJ1-5,TRBD1,TRBV6-1,NA,TGTGCCAGCAGGGGGACAGGGGGTAATCAGCCCCAGCATTTT,CASRGTGGNQPQHF
TRBJ2-3,TRBD2,TRBV4-1,NA,TGCGCCAGCAGCCGAATAGGACTAGCGGGGTCTGATACGCAGTATTTT,CASSRIGLAGSDTQYF
TRBJ1-5,NA,TRBV6-5,NA,TGTGCCAGCAGTTACTCTCGCGGCCAGCCCCAGCATTTT,CASSYSRGQPQHF
TRBJ1-1,NA,TRBV5-4,NA,TGTGCCAGCAGCCACGGACACTCGAACACTGAAGCTTTCTTT,CASSHGHSNTEAFF
TRBJ1-2,NA,TRBV11-3,few,TGTGCCAGCAGCTTAGTTTGGACAGAGAATGGCTACACCTTC,CASSLVWTENGYTF
TRBJ1-5,NA,TRBV28,NA,TGTGCCAGCAGTCCAGGTGACCGGGAACGCCAGCCCCAGCATTTT,CASSPGDRERQPQHF
TRBJ1-2,NA,TRBV28,NA,TGTGCCAGCAGTCCCAATCAACCAGGGGCGATAGCTCATGGCTACACCTTC,CASSPNQPGAIAHGYTF
TRBJ1-1,NA,TRBV7-2,few,TGTGCCAGCAGCTTTTCATTAACTGGAGGTGAAGCTTTCTTT,CASSFSLTGGEAFF
TRBJ1-1,TRBD1,TRBV5-1,NA,TGCGCCAGCAGCCCCGGGACAGGGTTATCGGAAGCTTTCTTT,CASSPGTGLSEAFF
TRBJ2-7,TRBD2,TRBV13,NA,TGTGCCAGCAGCGGCGGACTAGCGGGGAGCTACGAGCAGTACTTC,CASSGGLAGSYEQYF
TRBJ2-5,NA,TRBV5-1,NA,TGCGCCAGCAGCTTGGGATCGCGGATAAGTGAGACCCAGTACTTC,CASSLGSRISETQYF
TRBJ1-6,NA,TRBV2,few,TGTGCCAGCACCCTAGACGGGAGGGATTCACCCCTCCACTTT,CASTLDGRDSPLHF
TRBJ1-1,NA,TRBV2,NA,TGTGCCAGCAGTGAATTGGCCGACACTGAAGCTTTCTTT,CASSELADTEAFF
TRBJ1-1,NA,TRBV6-1,NA,TGTGCCAGCAGACAGGGTTGGGGAACTGAAGCTTTCTTT,CASRQGWGTEAFF
TRBJ1-5,NA,TRBV6-1,NA,TGTGCCAGCGAGGGGGATAGCAATCAGCCCCAGCATTTT,CASEGDSNQPQHF
TRBJ1-5,NA,TRBV6-1,once,TGTGCCAGCAGGGGGGCGGCCAGCAATCAGCCCCAGCATTTT,CASRGAASNQPQHF